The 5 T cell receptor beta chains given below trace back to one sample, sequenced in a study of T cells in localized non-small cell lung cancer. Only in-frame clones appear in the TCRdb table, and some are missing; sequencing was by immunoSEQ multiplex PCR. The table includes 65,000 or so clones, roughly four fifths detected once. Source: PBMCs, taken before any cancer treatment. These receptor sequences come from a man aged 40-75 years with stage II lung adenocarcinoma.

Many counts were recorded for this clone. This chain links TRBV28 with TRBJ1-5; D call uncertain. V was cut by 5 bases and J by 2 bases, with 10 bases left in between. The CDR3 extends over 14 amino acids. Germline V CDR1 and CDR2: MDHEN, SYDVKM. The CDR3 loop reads CASSPAPRNQPQHF. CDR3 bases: TGTGCCAGCAGTCCCGCCCCGCGCAATCAGCCCCAGCATTTT.

The CDR3 coding sequence is TGTGCCAGCAGCTTATCTAGACAGGGGGCGAATGGCTACACCTTC. Protein: CASSLSRQGANGYTF. The chain has TRBV7-9 and TRBJ1-2, with TRBD1 identical over 10 bases. V lost 2 bases, J lost 6 bases, and 6 bases stayed unmatched. Germline V gene sequence: CDR1 SEHNR, CDR2 FQNEAQ (reference sequence). CDR3 size: 15 residues.

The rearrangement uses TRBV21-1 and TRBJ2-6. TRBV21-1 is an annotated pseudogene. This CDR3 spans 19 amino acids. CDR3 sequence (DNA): TGTGCCAGCAGCAAAGCGCTTCGATGCTTTTGCTCTGGGGCCAACGTCCTGACTTTC. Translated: CASSKALRCFCSGANVLTF.

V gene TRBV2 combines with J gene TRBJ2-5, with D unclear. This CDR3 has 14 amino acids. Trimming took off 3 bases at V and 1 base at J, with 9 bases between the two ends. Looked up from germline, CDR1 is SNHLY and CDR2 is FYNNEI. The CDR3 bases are TGTGCCAGCAGTGACAAACACCTCCAAGAGACCCAGTACTTC. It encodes CASSDKHLQETQYF.

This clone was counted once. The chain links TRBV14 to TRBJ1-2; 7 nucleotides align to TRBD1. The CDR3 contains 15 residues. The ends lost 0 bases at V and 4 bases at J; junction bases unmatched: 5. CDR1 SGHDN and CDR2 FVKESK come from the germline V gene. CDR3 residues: CASSQDGRGTYGYTF. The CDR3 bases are TGTGCCAGCAGCCAAGACGGCAGGGGGACCTATGGCTACACCTTC. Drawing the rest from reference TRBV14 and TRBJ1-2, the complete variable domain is EAGVTQFPSHSVIEKGQTVTLRCDPISGHDNLYWYRRVMGKEIKFLLHFVKESKQDESGMPNNRFLAERTGGTYSTLKVQPAELEDSGVYFCASSQDGRGTYGYTFGSGTRLTVV.